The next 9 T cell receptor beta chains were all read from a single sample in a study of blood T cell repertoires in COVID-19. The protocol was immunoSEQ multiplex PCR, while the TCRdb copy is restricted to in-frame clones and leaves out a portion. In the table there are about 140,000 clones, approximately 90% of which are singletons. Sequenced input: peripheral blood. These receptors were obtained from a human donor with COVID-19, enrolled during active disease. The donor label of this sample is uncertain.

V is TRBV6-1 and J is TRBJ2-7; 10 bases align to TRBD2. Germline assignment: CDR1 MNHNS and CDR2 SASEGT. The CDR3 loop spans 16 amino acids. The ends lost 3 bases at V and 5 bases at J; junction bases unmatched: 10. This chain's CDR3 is CASSEVGGLAANEQYF. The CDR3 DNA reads TGTGCCAGCAGTGAGGTTGGAGGACTAGCGGCCAACGAGCAGTACTTC.

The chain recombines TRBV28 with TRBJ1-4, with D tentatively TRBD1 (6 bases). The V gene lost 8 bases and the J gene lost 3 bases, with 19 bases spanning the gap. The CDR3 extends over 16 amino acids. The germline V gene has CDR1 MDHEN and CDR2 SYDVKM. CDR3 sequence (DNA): TGTGCCAGCTGTCCGGGACACCCAGCCGCTAATGAAAAACTGTTTTTT. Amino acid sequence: CASCPGHPAANEKLFF.

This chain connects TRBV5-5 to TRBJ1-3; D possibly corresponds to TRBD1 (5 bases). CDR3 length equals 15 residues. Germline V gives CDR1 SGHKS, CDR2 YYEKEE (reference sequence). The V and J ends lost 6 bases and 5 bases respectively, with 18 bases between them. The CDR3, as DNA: TGTGCCAGCACCCGACAGTATGACGCCCGAAACACCATATATTTT. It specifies CASTRQYDARNTIYF.

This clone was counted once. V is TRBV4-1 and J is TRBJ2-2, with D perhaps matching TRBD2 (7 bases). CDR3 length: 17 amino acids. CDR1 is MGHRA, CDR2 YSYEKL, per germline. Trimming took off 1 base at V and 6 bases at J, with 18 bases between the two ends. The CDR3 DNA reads TGCGCCAGCAGCCAAGTTCTTGGGAGGGGGACGCCCGGGGAGCTGTTTTTT. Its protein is CASSQVLGRGTPGELFF.

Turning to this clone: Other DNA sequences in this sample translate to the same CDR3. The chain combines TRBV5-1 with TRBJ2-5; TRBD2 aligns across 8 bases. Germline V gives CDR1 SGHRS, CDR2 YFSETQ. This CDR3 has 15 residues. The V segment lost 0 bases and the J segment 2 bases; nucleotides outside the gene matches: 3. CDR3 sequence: CASSLAGTRQETQYF. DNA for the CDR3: TGCGCCAGCAGCTTGGCAGGGACTAGACAAGAGACCCAGTACTTC.

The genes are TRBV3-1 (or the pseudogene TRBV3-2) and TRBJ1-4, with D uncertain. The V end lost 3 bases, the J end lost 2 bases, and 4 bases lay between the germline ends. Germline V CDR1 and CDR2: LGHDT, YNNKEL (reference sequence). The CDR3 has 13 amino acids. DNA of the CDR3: TGTGCCAGCAGCCAGCAGACTAATGAAAAACTGTTTTTT. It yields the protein CASSQQTNEKLFF.

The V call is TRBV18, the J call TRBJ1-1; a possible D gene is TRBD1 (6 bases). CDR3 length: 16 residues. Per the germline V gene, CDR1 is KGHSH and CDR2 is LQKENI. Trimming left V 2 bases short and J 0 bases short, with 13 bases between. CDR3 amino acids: CASSPGQTSLNTEAFF. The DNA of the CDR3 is TGTGCCAGCTCACCAGGACAGACCTCACTGAACACTGAAGCTTTCTTT.

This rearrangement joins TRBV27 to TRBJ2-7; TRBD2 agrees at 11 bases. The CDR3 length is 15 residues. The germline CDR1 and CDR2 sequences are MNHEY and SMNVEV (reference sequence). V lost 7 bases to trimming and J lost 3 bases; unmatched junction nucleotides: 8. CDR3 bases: TGTGCCAGCAAATTTAATAGCGGGGGGGGCTACGAGCAGTACTTC. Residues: CASKFNSGGGYEQYF.

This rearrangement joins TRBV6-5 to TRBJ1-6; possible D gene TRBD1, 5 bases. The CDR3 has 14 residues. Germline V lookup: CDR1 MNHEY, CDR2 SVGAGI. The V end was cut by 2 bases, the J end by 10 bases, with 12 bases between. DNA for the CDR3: TGTGCCAGCAGTTACGGAGGGGAAGGATCACCCCTCCACTTT. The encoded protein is CASSYGGEGSPLHF.